The rows below give T cell receptor beta chains drawn from one sample of a study of control samples from healthy donors and cancer patients. Sequencing used immunoSEQ multiplex PCR; TCRdb keeps in-frame clones, though not all of them. The sample includes around 190,000 clones, 90% of them seen just once. The source material was blood. The receptor set was obtained from a woman aged 45 to 65 in good health. Both conserved end residues are part of each CDR3. Fields, in order: J gene, clone size, D gene, V gene, CDR3 DNA, CDR3 protein. D genes are given only for firm matches. Expanded clones are given a class, and other clones once, few, many or no size at all.

TRBJ2-7 . TRBD1 TRBV29-1 TGCAGCGTATCCGGGACAGGGATCTACGAGCAGTACTTC CSVSGTGIYEQYF
TRBJ2-7 . . TRBV9 TGTGCCAGCAGCGTAGGTCCAGAGGGGGCCTACGAGCAGTACTTC CASSVGPEGAYEQYF
TRBJ1-3 . TRBD1 TRBV6-5 TGTGCCAGCAGTTTCGGACAGGGGGCAAACACCATATATTTT CASSFGQGANTIYF
TRBJ1-4 . . TRBV4-2 TGTGCCAGCAGCCAAGAGCTAGCGCGGGGGGAAAAACTGTTTTTT CASSQELARGEKLFF
TRBJ1-6 . . TRBV20-1 TGCAGTGCTAGTCGCACAACACGGGGGCCGAATTCACCCCTCCACTTT CSASRTTRGPNSPLHF
TRBJ1-2 . . TRBV3-1/TRBV3-2 TGTGCCAGCAGCCTTCGGACGCCTAACTATGGCTACACCTTC CASSLRTPNYGYTF
TRBJ2-1 . . TRBV27 TGTGCCAGCAGTCCCGTCATAGCGATGCACAATGAGCAGTTCTTC CASSPVIAMHNEQFF
TRBJ1-3 . . TRBV28 TGTGCCAGCAGGCCAGGCGTCCTCTCTGGAAACACCATATATTTT CASRPGVLSGNTIYF
TRBJ1-5 . . TRBV28 TGTGCCAGCAGGACAGAGGCATTAAGCAATCAGCCCCAGCATTTT CASRTEALSNQPQHF
TRBJ1-4 few . TRBV5-6 TGTGCCAGCAGCTCCGGGACTTCTGAAAAACTGTTTTTT CASSSGTSEKLFF
TRBJ2-5 . TRBD1 TRBV9 TGTGCCAGCAGCGTAGATCCAGGGGGCTTAGAGACCCAGTACTTC CASSVDPGGLETQYF
TRBJ1-6 . . TRBV29-1 TGCAGCGCTCGACAGGCGGATAATTCACCCCTCCACTTT CSARQADNSPLHF
TRBJ1-1 once TRBD1 TRBV4-3 TGCGCCAGCAGCCACTGGGACAGTAATTTAGCTTTCTTT CASSHWDSNLAFF
TRBJ1-1 . . TRBV29-1 TGCAGCGTTGGGGCCCCTGAAGCTTTCTTT CSVGAPEAFF
TRBJ1-3 . TRBD1 TRBV10-3 TGTGCCATCAGGGGGGACAGGGTCGATTCTGGAAACACCATATATTTT CAIRGDRVDSGNTIYF
TRBJ2-3 . . TRBV28 TGTGCCAGCAGTTCTCTTCCCGATACGCAGTATTTT CASSSLPDTQYF
TRBJ1-1 . TRBD1 TRBV27 TGTGCCAGCAGTACAACAGGGGTAATGAACACTGAAGCTTTCTTT CASSTTGVMNTEAFF
TRBJ2-7 once TRBD1 TRBV6-2/TRBV6-3 TGTGCCAGCAGTCTACAGGGGGCGTTACCGAGGGAGCAGTACTTC CASSLQGALPREQYF
TRBJ1-5 . TRBD1 TRBV29-1 TGCAGCGTTGCGTCAGGGGGGGATCAGCCCCAGCATTTT CSVASGGDQPQHF
TRBJ1-1 . . TRBV3-1/TRBV3-2 TGTGCCAGCAGCTCAGAGACAGTCCCGAGAGTTGAAGCTTTCTTT CASSSETVPRVEAFF
TRBJ2-1 . . TRBV5-1 TGCGCCAGCAGCCCGGCTGGGGGTCATGAGCAGTTCTTC CASSPAGGHEQFF
TRBJ1-5 once . TRBV19 TGTGCCAGTAGTTGGAGGGGGACGGGTCAGCCCCAGCATTTT CASSWRGTGQPQHF
TRBJ1-1 once . TRBV29-1 TGCAGCGTTGACCTGGGGCCGGGCACTGAAGCTTTCTTT CSVDLGPGTEAFF
TRBJ1-1 once . TRBV18 TGTGCCAGCTCACGGGCGGCTGGGGATACTGAAGCTTTCTTT CASSRAAGDTEAFF
TRBJ1-2 once . TRBV6-5 TGTGCCAGCAGTTACAGGGTCCCCTCCTATGGCTACACCTTC CASSYRVPSYGYTF
TRBJ2-2 . TRBD2 TRBV5-8 TGTGCCAGCAGCTTGTATGGACTAGCGGGAGACGGGGAGCTGTTTTTT CASSLYGLAGDGELFF
TRBJ1-2 . . TRBV2 TGTGCCAGCAGCCTGACAGCAGACTATGGCTACACCTTC CASSLTADYGYTF
TRBJ1-5 . . TRBV6-1 TGTGCCAGCAGTGAAGGTTCTCAGGGTAGTTGGTATAGCAATCAGCCCCAGCATTTT CASSEGSQGSWYSNQPQHF
TRBJ1-2 . . TRBV6-5 TGTGCCAGCAGTTATGTCAGGGGCAACTATGGCTACACCTTC CASSYVRGNYGYTF
TRBJ2-7 . . TRBV6-2/TRBV6-3 TGTGCCAGCAGTTACTTTCAGGGCTTTTCCTACGAGCAGTACTTC CASSYFQGFSYEQYF
TRBJ2-1 . TRBD2 TRBV2 TGTGCCAGCGCCTATTCCGGGACTAGCGGGGTCCCCTACAATGAGCAGTTCTTC CASAYSGTSGVPYNEQFF
TRBJ2-5 . TRBD2 TRBV11-2 TGTGCCAGCAGCTTAGGTTCCAGCGGGGGGGCCGGGGAGACCCAGTACTTC CASSLGSSGGAGETQYF
TRBJ2-1 . . TRBV6-2/TRBV6-3 TGTGCCAGCAGTTACTCCACAGTGCTTACGGGTGAGCAGTTCTTC CASSYSTVLTGEQFF
TRBJ1-3 once . TRBV15 TGTGCCACCAGCAGAGTCGGTGCTGGAAACACCATATATTTT CATSRVGAGNTIYF
TRBJ1-1 . . TRBV5-4 TGTGCCAGCAGCCTAAGGGCGATGAACACTGAAGCTTTCTTT CASSLRAMNTEAFF
TRBJ1-5 . . TRBV7-8 TGTGCCAGCAGCTCAAGTAACAGAAATCAGCCCCAGCATTTT CASSSSNRNQPQHF
TRBJ1-2 few . TRBV2 TGTGCCAGCCGGGACCCGGGGAGGTACTATGGCTACACCTTC CASRDPGRYYGYTF
TRBJ1-6 . TRBD1 TRBV3-1/TRBV3-2 TGTGCCAGCAGCCGCACACAGGGGGCCGCCTATAATTCACCCCTCCACTTT CASSRTQGAAYNSPLHF
TRBJ2-3 . . TRBV18 TGTGCCAGCTCACCACCGGGGGGCCCAGATACGCAGTATTTT CASSPPGGPDTQYF
TRBJ1-6 . . TRBV7-9 TGTGCCAGCAGCCCAAGGACAGCTAATTCACCCCTCCACTTT CASSPRTANSPLHF
TRBJ2-2 . . TRBV5-1 TGCGCCAGCAGCTTGGGGACTACCACGAACACCGGGGAGCTGTTTTTT CASSLGTTTNTGELFF
TRBJ2-7 . TRBD2 TRBV2 TGTGCCAACTCCAAGGCGGGGAGGGGCGAGCAGTACTTC CANSKAGRGEQYF
TRBJ1-4 . . TRBV6-5 TGTGCCAGCAGTTACTCGATTTTGAGGATTGAAAAACTGTTTTTT CASSYSILRIEKLFF
TRBJ1-2 . TRBD1 TRBV29-1 TGCAGCGTTGTGACAGGGGGCAGTGGCTACACCTTC CSVVTGGSGYTF
TRBJ2-2 . . TRBV7-3 TGTGCCAGCAGCGAACAAGGGTCCGGGAGTTGGGCTGGCGGGGAGCTGTTTTTT CASSEQGSGSWAGGELFF
TRBJ1-4 . TRBD1 TRBV10-1 TGCGCCAGCAGTGAGGGAGACAGGGGGACTAATGAAAAACTGTTTTTT CASSEGDRGTNEKLFF
TRBJ2-7 . . TRBV4-1 TGCGCCAGCAGCCAAGTTCGGGTCCTCTTCTACGAGCAGTACTTC CASSQVRVLFYEQYF
TRBJ2-7 once TRBD1 TRBV4-1 TGCGCCAGCAGCCACAGACAGGGAAGTATGTACGAGCAGTACTTC CASSHRQGSMYEQYF
TRBJ1-2 . . TRBV6-5 TGTGCCAGCATAAAAGAATCATATGGCTACACCTTC CASIKESYGYTF